These 6 T cell receptor beta chains share one sample of origin, sequenced in a study of T cells after somatic rescue of genetic block. Measured with immunoSEQ multiplex PCR; TCRdb has only the in-frame clones, and not every one. Of about 120,000 clones listed, under 95% were seen once; the top ten hold more than 1.4%. Material: peripheral blood mononuclear cells (PBMCs). Receptors originate from a woman between 18 and 29 years old.

The chain employs TRBV27 and TRBJ1-2, with D possibly TRBD1 on 5 matching bases. Trimming removed 3 bases from V and 2 bases from J, with 7 bases in between. Looked up from germline, CDR1 is MNHEY and CDR2 is SMNVEV (reference sequence). The CDR3 consists of 13 residues. CDR3 protein: CASSFRENYGYTF. CDR3 nucleotide sequence: TGTGCCAGCAGTTTCAGGGAGAACTATGGCTACACCTTC.

This chain connects TRBV7-3 to TRBJ2-2; 9 nucleotides agree with TRBD1. The germline V gene has CDR1 SGHTA and CDR2 FQGTGA. This CDR3 is built from 17 residues. The V segment lost 1 base and the J segment 4 bases; nucleotides outside the gene matches: 7. The CDR3 here is CASSLSRTGGGTGELFF. CDR3 DNA: TGTGCCAGCAGCTTAAGCCGAACAGGGGGCGGCACCGGGGAGCTGTTTTTT.

The chain links TRBV2 to TRBJ1-2; TRBD1 is a possible D gene (5 bases). V lost 1 base and J 5 bases, leaving 8 bases between the germline ends. CDR1 is SNHLY and CDR2 is FYNNEI in the germline V gene. The CDR3 spans 13 residues. DNA for the CDR3: TGTGCCAGCAGTGAAGGACAGTCGTATGGCTACACCTTC. This codes for CASSEGQSYGYTF.

The rearrangement joins TRBV5-4 to TRBJ2-3; the match to TRBD2 covers 8 bases. The CDR3 contains 16 residues. After removal of 0 bases from V and 2 bases from J, the junction contained 5 bases not matched to a gene. Germline assignment: CDR1 SGHNT and CDR2 YYREEE (reference sequence). This chain's CDR3 is CASSLATSAHTDTQYF. In DNA form, the CDR3 reads TGTGCCAGCAGCTTGGCGACTAGCGCCCACACAGATACGCAGTATTTT. The whole variable domain, filled in from reference TRBV5-4 and TRBJ2-3, reads ETGVTQSPTHLIKTRGQQVTLRCSSQSGHNTVSWYQQALGQGPQFIFQYYREEENGRGNFPPRFSGLQFPNYSSELNVNALELDDSALYLCASSLATSAHTDTQYFGPGTRLTVL.

The chain combines TRBV15 with TRBJ1-1, with TRBD1 matching 7 bases. V was pared by 3 bases and J by 4 bases, with 5 bases of the junction left unmatched. Germline CDR1 reads LNHNV; CDR2 reads YYDKDF (reference sequence). The CDR3 length is 14 residues. This CDR3 reads CATSRRQGGTEAFF. The CDR3 DNA reads TGTGCCACCAGCAGGCGCCAGGGGGGCACTGAAGCTTTCTTT. Based on the CDR3 plus reference TRBV15 and TRBJ1-1, the full variable domain is DAMVIQNPRYQVTQFGKPVTLSCSQTLNHNVMYWYQQKSSQAPKLLFHYYDKDFNNEADTPDNFQSRRPNTSFCFLDIRSPGLGDTAMYLCATSRRQGGTEAFFGQGTRLTVV.

The V and J genes are TRBV7-6 and TRBJ1-6, with no clear D. With 1 base removed from V and 4 bases from J, the gap between germline ends came to 17 bases. This CDR3 has 18 amino acids. The germline gives CDR1 SGHVS, CDR2 FNYEAQ. In nucleotides, the CDR3 is TGTGCCAGCAGCTTAGTGGGGAGACGACGGTCGTATAATTCACCCCTCCACTTT. Translated: CASSLVGRRRSYNSPLHF.